This T cell receptor beta chain was captured in a study of tumor and adjacent non-tumor tissue in lung cancer. A note on this clonotype: The junction and the germline gene differ at one end; a read error may be behind it.

A modified ARM-PCR protocol with three rounds of nested PCR amplified TCRbeta. TCRdb recomputed calls from the multiplex PCR reads with MiXCR, one row per CDR3 protein. Of under 150,000 distinct CDR3 sequences in the sample, around 66% were seen once. This sample's RNA came from whole unsorted tissue. Germline CDR1 SGHAT, CDR2 FQNNGV. The CDR3 sequence is 16 residues long. The rearrangement links TRBV11-2 to TRBJ2-3; D is tentatively TRBD1 or TRBD2 (6 bases each). The TCR originated in a man aged 55 to 69 with small cell lung cancer. The sequencing sample was made of lung tumor tissue. The chain's CDR3 is CASSSTIGGGTNTRYF. DNA for the CDR3: TGTGCCAGCAGCTCAACTATAGGAGGGGGAACAAATACGCGGTATTTT.